Listed here are 19 T cell receptor beta chains from one sample, sequenced in a study of T cell responses to AZD1222 COVID-19 vaccine (dated by TCRdb to about 2021). In the paper's terms, the time point label means: baseline before first vaccination. Library creation used the immunoSEQ multiplex PCR assay. The source is immuneACCESS, and TCRdb retained only in-frame sequences with V and J called. Part of the clones is not carried over; for the studies checked, unresolved V genes explain less than half of this, and the remainder is unexplained. The sample yields tens of thousands of clones; 80% to 90% were counted once. Approximately 10% of the sample rests with the top ten. The sequences come from peripheral blood, collected on day 0 of AZD1222 vaccination. The receptors come from an adult in good health.

This clone showed up just once. V usage is TRBV25-1 and J usage is TRBJ1-3; TRBD1 is a possible D gene (5 bases). The CDR3 is 13 residues long. Germline V lookup: CDR1 MGHDK, CDR2 SYGVNS. Trimming removed 8 bases at V and 7 bases at J, with 15 bases between. The CDR3 bases are TGTGCCAGCGGAAACCGGGGGGAGAACACCATATATTTT. It translates to CASGNRGENTIYF.

The rearrangement uses TRBV11-2 and TRBJ2-3; D unclear. Trimming left V 7 bases short and J 6 bases short, with 8 bases between. This CDR3 spans 11 amino acids. Looked up from germline, CDR1 is SGHAT and CDR2 is FQNNGV. The chain's CDR3 is CASTQADTQYF. Here the CDR3 DNA reads TGTGCCAGCACCCAGGCGGATACGCAGTATTTT.

The rearrangement joins TRBV10-3 to TRBJ1-3, with no clear D. The CDR3 covers 13 residues. Germline V gene data show CDR1 as ENHRY and CDR2 as SYGVKD. Between the trimmed V and J ends, which lost 10 bases and 0 bases, there was a span of 10 bases. The CDR3 protein is CATQESSGNTIYF. CDR3 in DNA: TGTGCCACCCAGGAAAGCTCTGGAAACACCATATATTTT.

This clone came up once. The chain recombines TRBV29-1 with TRBJ2-1; 8 nucleotides agree with TRBD1. Germline V gives CDR1 SQVTM, CDR2 ANQGSEA. V was pared by 6 bases and J by 12 bases, with 4 bases of the junction left unmatched. The CDR3 loop spans 10 amino acids. The CDR3 reads CSVADRAQFF. CDR3 nucleotide sequence: TGCAGCGTGGCGGACAGGGCGCAGTTCTTC.

The CDR3 loop is CASTRGGLTYEQYF. The DNA for the CDR3 is TGTGCCAGCACCCGGGGAGGTCTTACCTACGAGCAGTACTTC. The V call is TRBV28, the J call TRBJ2-7; the D gene is possibly TRBD2 (6 bases). V was shortened by 7 bases and J by 2 bases, with 15 bases between the two germline ends. The germline CDR1 and CDR2 sequences are MDHEN and SYDVKM. The CDR3 consists of 14 residues.

This clone has a handful of counts. This chain connects TRBV4-1 to TRBJ1-5; weak D call: TRBD1 (5 bases). There are 15 residues in the CDR3. Germline loops: CDR1 MGHRA, CDR2 YSYEKL. V gave up 3 bases and J gave up 7 bases, with 16 bases separating them. The CDR3 loop reads CASSHLGEGGQPQHF. The CDR3 DNA follows: TGCGCCAGCAGCCATCTGGGGGAGGGTGGCCAGCCCCAGCATTTT.

This clone appeared a single time. The genes are TRBV11-2 and TRBJ1-5; D gene ambiguous. The germline gives CDR1 SGHAT, CDR2 FQNNGV. The CDR3 consists of 15 residues. The V end was cut by 5 bases, the J end by 3 bases, with 14 bases between. DNA of the CDR3: TGTGCCAGCAGCCCGTCCCCAGGTGCCAATCAGCCCCAGCATTTT. This encodes CASSPSPGANQPQHF.

The V call is TRBV3-1 (or the pseudogene TRBV3-2), the J call TRBJ1-2; 8 bases line up with TRBD1. From germline, CDR1 is LGHDT and CDR2 YNNKEL (reference sequence). The CDR3 runs 14 residues. V shed 7 bases and J 1 base; nucleotides not matched to a gene: 5. In nucleotides, the CDR3 is TGTGCCAGCACTAAGACAGGGGTTAACTATGGCTACACCTTC. Translated, it gives CASTKTGVNYGYTF.

The V and J genes are TRBV7-2 and TRBJ1-3; D gene unclear. This CDR3 spans 15 amino acids. With 5 bases removed from V and 0 bases from J, the gap between germline ends came to 11 bases. The germline gives CDR1 SGHTA, CDR2 FQGNSA. CDR3 residues: CASSGEVGSGNTIYF. Here the CDR3 DNA reads TGTGCCAGCAGCGGAGAGGTGGGCTCTGGAAACACCATATATTTT.

The genes are TRBV28 and TRBJ2-7, with a tentative D call TRBD2 (6 bases). Germline V lookup: CDR1 MDHEN, CDR2 SYDVKM. Trimming stripped 5 bases from V and 7 bases from J, with 12 bases between. CDR3 size: 12 residues. The CDR3 protein is CASSTGVGEQYF. The DNA for the CDR3 is TGTGCCAGCAGTACGGGGGTAGGGGAGCAGTACTTC.

Details on this clone: The sample has other DNA sequences that encode this CDR3 too. This chain joins TRBV29-1 and TRBJ2-7; 8 nucleotides agree with TRBD1. Germline V gene sequence: CDR1 SQVTM, CDR2 ANQGSEA. With V trimmed by 5 bases and J by 3 bases, 3 bases remained unmatched. The CDR3 is 12 amino acids. CDR3 sequence reads: CSVRTGFYEQYF. Here the CDR3 DNA reads TGCAGCGTTAGGACAGGGTTCTACGAGCAGTACTTC.

V and J are TRBV30 and TRBJ1-2, with a tentative D call TRBD1 (5 bases). This CDR3 has 13 residues. The germline V gene has CDR1 GTSNPN and CDR2 SVGIG (reference sequence). V dropped 2 bases and J dropped 4 bases, with 11 bases sitting between them. This chain's CDR3 is CAWSPQGRYGYTF. As DNA, the CDR3 is TGTGCCTGGAGTCCCCAGGGACGCTATGGCTACACCTTC.

The rearrangement joins TRBV12-2 to TRBJ2-1; TRBD2 is the table's D call, not checked against the DNA. TRBV12-2 is a recognized pseudogene. The CDR3 is 18 residues long. The CDR3 loop reads CASRLETSGGLVRDEQFF. The CDR3 coding sequence is TGTGCAAGTCGCTTGGAGACTAGCGGGGGGCTCGTTAGGGATGAGCAGTTCTTC.

The V and J genes are TRBV6-5 and TRBJ1-6, with a possible D match to TRBD1 (5 bases). The CDR3 is made up of 14 amino acids. V shed 8 bases and J shed 8 bases, with 16 bases lying between them. Germline-derived CDR1 and CDR2 are MNHEY and SVGAGI. CDR3 loop: CASGQGEIHSPLHF. The DNA of the CDR3 is TGTGCCAGCGGGCAGGGTGAGATTCATTCACCCCTCCACTTT.

The chain couples TRBV6-5 to TRBJ1-1; TRBD1 matches at 7 bases. Unmatched junction bases numbered 8, after V lost 6 bases and J lost 1 base. The CDR3 is 15 residues long. Germline loops: CDR1 MNHEY, CDR2 SVGAGI. In DNA, the CDR3 is TGTGCCAGCAGACAGGGGAGGAGGGAGAACACTGAAGCTTTCTTT. Translation gives CASRQGRRENTEAFF.

The chain links TRBV19 to TRBJ1-2; D is possibly TRBD1 (5 bases). CDR3 length: 12 residues. V was clipped by 5 bases and J by 3 bases, with 7 bases between them. CDR1 LNHDA and CDR2 SQIVND come from the germline V gene (reference sequence). CDR3 in amino acids: CASSQGDYGYTF. CDR3 coding DNA: TGTGCCAGTAGTCAGGGTGACTATGGCTACACCTTC.

The chain recombines TRBV28 with TRBJ1-5; D gene unclear. The CDR3 is 14 residues long. The ends were cut back, 5 bases at V and 1 base at J, with 9 bases in the middle. CDR1 is MDHEN and CDR2 is SYDVKM in the germline V gene. The CDR3 nucleotides are TGTGCCAGCAGTCTTATAGGGAGCAATCAGCCCCAGCATTTT. This sequence encodes CASSLIGSNQPQHF.

This chain connects TRBV27 to TRBJ1-1; possibly TRBD1 for D (6 bases). The germline CDR1 and CDR2 sequences are MNHEY and SMNVEV (reference sequence). V was pared by 2 bases and J by 0 bases, with 13 bases between. The CDR3 is 16 amino acids. The CDR3 loop is CASSLRGGSMNTEAFF. CDR3 nucleotides: TGTGCCAGCAGTTTAAGGGGGGGATCTATGAACACTGAAGCTTTCTTT.

J is TRBJ1-4 and V is TRBV11-2; D call uncertain. There are 15 residues in the CDR3. Germline-derived CDR1 and CDR2 are SGHAT and FQNNGV. V was trimmed by 2 bases and J by 5 bases, leaving 12 bases between them. CDR3 sequence reads: CASSLMGMGNEKLFF. In DNA form, the CDR3 reads TGTGCCAGCAGCTTAATGGGGATGGGGAATGAAAAACTGTTTTTT.